A single sample gave rise to the 17 T cell receptor beta chains below, sequenced in a study of control samples from healthy donors and cancer patients. Assay used: immunoSEQ multiplex PCR; TCRdb lists only in-frame clones, some missing. The sample has about 170,000 clones; 75% to 95% are singletons. Sequenced input: blood. The receptors originated from a woman aged 40 to 50 in good health.

The gene calls are TRBV7-9 and TRBJ2-3; no firm D call. The CDR3 totals 13 residues. Germline-derived CDR1 and CDR2 are SEHNR and FQNEAQ (reference sequence). Between the trimmed V and J ends, which lost 1 base and 6 bases, there was a span of 8 bases. The CDR3: CASSLGVPDTQYF. The CDR3 DNA is TGTGCCAGCAGCTTAGGAGTACCCGATACGCAGTATTTT. Full variable domain (remainder filled in from reference TRBV7-9 and TRBJ2-3): DTGVSQNPRHKITKRGQNVTFRCDPISEHNRLYWYRQTLGQGPEFLTYFQNEAQLEKSRLLSDRFSAERPKGSFSTLEIQRTEQGDSAMYLCASSLGVPDTQYFGPGTRLTVL.

The chain is built from TRBV5-1 and TRBJ2-4; possibly TRBD2 for D (6 bases). Germline-derived CDR1 and CDR2 are SGHRS and YFSETQ. CDR3 length equals 17 residues. The germline V and J ends were trimmed by 4 bases and 0 bases, with 17 bases remaining between them. CDR3 bases: TGCGCCAGCAGCGGGGAGGATCCTTTTGTAGCCAAAAACATTCAGTACTTC. Translated: CASSGEDPFVAKNIQYF.

J is TRBJ2-2 and V is TRBV5-1, with TRBD2 as a possible D gene (6 bases). Per the germline V gene, CDR1 is SGHRS and CDR2 is YFSETQ. CDR3 length: 14 residues. The V gene lost 4 bases and the J gene lost 4 bases, with 11 bases spanning the gap. Here the CDR3 reads CASSPTSSTGELFF. The DNA of the CDR3 is TGCGCCAGCAGCCCGACTAGTAGCACCGGGGAGCTGTTTTTT.

CDR3 in DNA: TGTGCCAGCAGTTCGCCGGGACAGGTGGGAGGCTACACCTTC. This translates into CASSSPGQVGGYTF. This chain uses TRBV6-5 with TRBJ1-2, with TRBD1 matching over 8 bases. J gave up 8 bases and V 4 bases, and 9 bases lay outside the gene matches. Germline V lookup: CDR1 MNHEY, CDR2 SVGAGI. CDR3 length: 14 residues.

The V call is TRBV19, the J call TRBJ1-6; D may be TRBD1 (6 bases). Germline V gives CDR1 LNHDA, CDR2 SQIVND (reference sequence). There are 16 residues in the CDR3. Trimming took 4 bases from V and 9 from J, leaving 19 bases between them. The CDR3 nucleotides read TGTGCCAGTAGTACCTCGACAGGTGAGGTCGGTTCACCCCTCCACTTT. This translates into CASSTSTGEVGSPLHF.

This clone was observed a handful of times. The V and J genes are TRBV7-6 and TRBJ2-1; D is perhaps TRBD1 or TRBD2 (5 bases each). The CDR3 extends over 12 amino acids. Per the germline V gene, CDR1 is SGHVS and CDR2 is FNYEAQ. The V gene lost 2 bases and the J gene lost 11 bases, with 10 bases spanning the gap. Written as DNA, the CDR3 is TGTGCCAGCAGCTTAAGCGGACATAAGCAGTTCTTC. Translating gives CASSLSGHKQFF.

The rearrangement links TRBV4-1 to TRBJ2-7; 10 bases are shared with TRBD1. V shed 6 bases, J shed 3 bases, and the junction held 5 bases outside the gene matches. CDR3 length: 14 amino acids. The V gene's germline CDR1 is MGHRA and CDR2 YSYEKL. The CDR3 bases are TGCGCCAGCAGTCCGGGACAGGGGTTCTACGAGCAGTACTTC. Translated: CASSPGQGFYEQYF.

The chain has TRBV7-2 and TRBJ2-1; 14 bases agree with TRBD2. The CDR3 extends over 15 amino acids. Germline loops: CDR1 SGHTA, CDR2 FQGNSA. V was pared by 3 bases and J by 7 bases, with 2 bases of the junction left unmatched. CDR3 region: CASSFRLAGGNEQFF. The DNA of the CDR3 is TGTGCCAGCAGCTTTAGACTAGCGGGGGGGAATGAGCAGTTCTTC.

The chain couples TRBV9 to TRBJ2-2; D gene unclear. Germline V CDR1 and CDR2: SGDLS, YYNGEE. V lost 0 bases and J 5 bases, leaving 8 bases between the germline ends. The CDR3 totals 14 residues. The CDR3 protein is CASSVGGPTGELFF. CDR3 DNA: TGTGCCAGCAGCGTAGGAGGCCCTACCGGGGAGCTGTTTTTT. The full variable domain, in which reference TRBV9 and TRBJ2-2 provide the parts outside the CDR3, is DSGVTQTPKHLITATGQRVTLRCSPRSGDLSVYWYQQSLDQGLQFLIQYYNGEERAKGNILERFSAQQFPDLHSELNLSSLELGDSALYFCASSVGGPTGELFFGEGSRLTVL.

This clone was seen only once. The chain is built from TRBV6-1 and TRBJ2-1, with D possibly called TRBD1 or TRBD2 (7 bases each). The CDR3 extends over 13 amino acids. Looked up from germline, CDR1 is MNHNS and CDR2 is SASEGT. Trimming cost V 2 bases and J 10 bases, with 12 bases left between them. For the CDR3, the DNA is TGTGCCAGCAGTGAACAGGGGGGGGAAGAGCAGTTCTTC. Translated, it gives CASSEQGGEEQFF.

This clone was picked up one time. The chain uses TRBV6-6 and TRBJ1-3; perhaps TRBD1 as D (6 bases). The ends were cut back, 7 bases at V and 2 bases at J, with 15 bases in the middle. The V gene's germline CDR1 is MNHNY and CDR2 SVGAGI (reference sequence). This CDR3 is 15 amino acids long. CDR3 residues: CASTSTGSTGNTIYF. CDR3 in DNA: TGTGCCAGCACCTCGACAGGATCGACTGGAAACACCATATATTTT.

This clone has just a few counts. V is TRBV20-1 and J is TRBJ1-3, with D possibly matching TRBD1 (5 bases). This CDR3 contains 14 residues. The V and J ends lost 3 bases and 2 bases respectively, with 11 bases between them. CDR1 and CDR2 (germline): DFQATT, SNEGSKA (reference sequence). CDR3 amino acids: CSASQGPAGNTIYF. CDR3 coding DNA: TGCAGTGCTAGTCAGGGCCCCGCTGGAAACACCATATATTTT.

This chain uses TRBV5-1 with TRBJ2-1, with a possible D match to TRBD2 (6 bases). Trimming removed 0 bases from V and 0 bases from J, with 13 bases in between. Germline values: CDR1 SGHRS, CDR2 YFSETQ. The CDR3 consists of 17 residues. The CDR3 nucleotides are TGCGCCAGCAGCTTGGGGCGGGGCGCGAGCTCCTACAATGAGCAGTTCTTC. This translates into CASSLGRGASSYNEQFF. Drawing the rest from reference TRBV5-1 and TRBJ2-1, the complete variable domain is KAGVTQTPRYLIKTRGQQVTLSCSPISGHRSVSWYQQTPGQGLQFLFEYFSETQRNKGNFPGRFSGRQFSNSRSEMNVSTLELGDSALYLCASSLGRGASSYNEQFFGPGTRLTVL.

This clone was seen a single time. CDR3 DNA: TGTGCCAGCAGCCAAGGAGGGACAGGGCAACGGCGGGAGCTGTTTTTT. Encoded protein: CASSQGGTGQRRELFF. This chain links TRBV3-1 (or the pseudogene TRBV3-2) with TRBJ2-2; 9 bases agree with TRBD1. With V trimmed by 1 base and J by 9 bases, 9 bases remained unmatched. The CDR3 consists of 16 residues. Germline V CDR1 and CDR2: LGHDT, YNNKEL (reference sequence).

The chain employs TRBV5-1 and TRBJ1-1; D call uncertain. This CDR3 is 14 amino acids long. The V end was cut by 0 bases, the J end by 7 bases, with 13 bases between. CDR1 and CDR2 (germline): SGHRS, YFSETQ. CDR3 bases: TGCGCCAGCAGCTTGGGCACCCAGGTATATGAAGCTTTCTTT. Protein sequence: CASSLGTQVYEAFF.

The chain couples TRBV5-5 to TRBJ1-4; 12 bases are a match to TRBD1. J was trimmed by 6 bases and V by 4 bases; bases with no gene match: 4. Germline V CDR1 and CDR2: SGHKS, YYEKEE (reference sequence). This CDR3 comprises 15 residues. CDR3 residues: CASSIGTGGYEKLFF. CDR3 coding DNA: TGTGCCAGCAGCATTGGGACAGGGGGCTATGAAAAACTGTTTTTT.

The chain carries TRBV10-1 and TRBJ1-1; D ambiguous. Trimming removed 8 bases at V and 4 bases at J, with 8 bases between. Germline V lookup: CDR1 WNHNN, CDR2 SYGVQD (reference sequence). The CDR3 contains 11 residues. CDR3 sequence: CASGEGTEAFF. The DNA of the CDR3 is TGCGCCAGCGGGGAAGGCACTGAAGCTTTCTTT.